The next 29 T cell receptor beta chains were all read from a single sample in a study of control samples from healthy donors and cancer patients. Here immunoSEQ multiplex PCR was the method, and the copy in TCRdb shows in-frame clones only, minus some. Of around 230,000 clones listed, around 94% are singletons. Sequenced input: blood. These receptors all come from a man aged 50-60 years in good health.

V gene TRBV6-1 combines with J gene TRBJ2-2, with D maybe TRBD2 (5 bases). The CDR3 extends over 16 amino acids. The V end was cut by 2 bases, the J end by 1 base, with 11 bases between. CDR1 is MNHNS, CDR2 SASEGT, per germline. This CDR3 reads CASSEPEEWNTGELFF. The CDR3 bases are TGTGCCAGCAGTGAACCGGAGGAGTGGAACACCGGGGAGCTGTTTTTT.

This sequence joins TRBV19 and TRBJ1-5; D is uncertain. Trimming removed 4 bases at V and 0 bases at J, with 7 bases between. Germline V gene sequence: CDR1 LNHDA, CDR2 SQIVND (reference sequence). The CDR3 has 14 residues. CDR3 sequence (DNA): TGTGCCAGTAGTAAGGGCTATAGCAATCAGCCCCAGCATTTT. It yields the protein CASSKGYSNQPQHF.

V gene TRBV6-2 or TRBV6-3 combines with J gene TRBJ2-2, with D possibly TRBD1 on 5 matching bases. The germline gives CDR1 MNHEY, CDR2 SVGEGT. This CDR3 is built from 16 residues. The V end was cut by 6 bases, the J end by 1 base, with 15 bases between. CDR3 protein: CASSSLRGVNTGELFF. The CDR3 DNA reads TGTGCCAGCAGCTCCCTAAGGGGCGTGAACACCGGGGAGCTGTTTTTT.

This clone was seen more than once but under ten times. CDR3 amino acids: CASTLGQGGSPLHF. The DNA for the CDR3 is TGTGCCAGCACCCTGGGACAGGGGGGTTCACCCCTCCACTTT. The rearrangement joins TRBV2 to TRBJ1-6; 11 bases align to TRBD1. The CDR3 is 14 amino acids. With 7 bases clipped from V and 9 bases from J, the junction kept 5 bases outside the gene matches. From germline, CDR1 is SNHLY and CDR2 FYNNEI.

The chain combines TRBV28 with TRBJ1-5, with 8 bases identical to TRBD1. The CDR3 totals 16 residues. After removal of 2 bases from V and 7 bases from J, the junction contained 10 bases not matched to a gene. The germline V gene encodes CDR1 MDHEN and CDR2 SYDVKM. The CDR3 loop is CASSLGQGAWGQPQHF. CDR3 sequence (DNA): TGTGCCAGCAGTTTAGGGCAGGGGGCCTGGGGGCAGCCCCAGCATTTT.

In its sample, this clone was seen a few times. The genes are TRBV28 and TRBJ1-5, with 8 bases lining up with TRBD1. Germline CDR1 MDHEN, CDR2 SYDVKM. The J segment lost 8 bases and the V segment lost 6 bases, leaving 9 bases of the junction unmatched. This CDR3 spans 14 amino acids. The DNA for the CDR3 is TGTGCCAGCAGCGGCGGGCAGGGGGCAAAGCCCCAGCATTTT. It translates to CASSGGQGAKPQHF. Using reference TRBV28 and TRBJ1-5 for the parts outside the CDR3, the full variable domain is DVKVTQSSRYLVKRTGEKVFLECVQDMDHENMFWYRQDPGLGLRLIYFSYDVKMKEKGDIPEGYSVSREKKERFSLILESASTNQTSMYLCASSGGQGAKPQHFGDGTRLSIL.

This rearrangement joins TRBV6-2 or TRBV6-3 to TRBJ1-5, with a possible D match to TRBD1 (5 bases). The CDR3 length is 15 residues. The germline V gene has CDR1 MNHEY and CDR2 SVGEGT. V lost 4 bases, J lost 9 bases, and 19 bases lay in between. The CDR3 protein is CASSSKGVGTRPQHF. The CDR3 DNA reads as TGTGCCAGCAGTTCGAAGGGCGTGGGGACCCGGCCCCAGCATTTT.

DNA for the CDR3: TGTGCCTGGTGTAGCGGGGGGGCTCGAGATACGCAGTATTTT. This encodes CAWCSGGARDTQYF. The V and J genes are TRBV30 and TRBJ2-3; TRBD2 matches at 11 bases. The germline gives CDR1 GTSNPN, CDR2 SVGIG (reference sequence). V shed 5 bases, J shed 5 bases, and the junction held 6 bases outside the gene matches. This CDR3 has 14 amino acids. Together with reference TRBV30 and TRBJ2-3, the CDR3 gives the full variable domain: SQTIHQWPATLVQPVGSPLSLECTVEGTSNPNLYWYRQAAGRGLQLLFYSVGIGQISSEVPQNLSASRPQDRQFILSSKKLLLSDSGFYLCAWCSGGARDTQYFGPGTRLTVL.

The gene calls are TRBV28 and TRBJ1-4; TRBD1 matches at 11 bases. The CDR3 is 14 residues long. Germline loops: CDR1 MDHEN, CDR2 SYDVKM. J lost 7 bases, V lost 5 bases, and 3 bases had no gene match. Here the CDR3 reads CASSAGTGGEKLFF. As DNA, the CDR3 is TGTGCCAGCAGTGCCGGGACAGGGGGTGAAAAACTGTTTTTT.

CDR3 coding DNA: TGCGCCAGCAGCTTGAGTCTCACAGGGACTGATGAAAAACTGTTTTTT. This codes for CASSLSLTGTDEKLFF. This chain connects TRBV5-1 to TRBJ1-4, with D possibly matching TRBD1 (6 bases). CDR1 and CDR2 from the germline V gene are SGHRS and YFSETQ. The CDR3 totals 16 residues. V was shortened by 1 base and J by 6 bases, with 16 bases between the two germline ends.

The chain links TRBV6-6 to TRBJ1-1; possibly TRBD1 for D (6 bases). Germline V CDR1 and CDR2: MNHNY, SVGAGI (reference sequence). This CDR3 region has 14 residues. The V end lost 2 bases, the J end lost 4 bases, and 11 bases lay between the germline ends. This CDR3 reads CASSYRRDITEAFF. The CDR3 DNA reads TGTGCCAGCAGTTACCGTCGGGACATCACTGAAGCTTTCTTT.

J is TRBJ2-2 and V is TRBV7-3; D is ambiguous. The CDR3 contains 12 residues. Looked up from germline, CDR1 is SGHTA and CDR2 is FQGTGA. V lost 4 bases to trimming and J lost 8 bases, with 8 bases between them. The CDR3 spells CASSSTMGELFF. The CDR3 nucleotides read TGTGCCAGCAGCTCAACAATGGGGGAGCTGTTTTTT.

This clone has just one count. V gene TRBV20-1 combines with J gene TRBJ1-1; a possible D gene is TRBD1 (6 bases). V was shortened by 8 bases and J by 6 bases, with 13 bases between the two germline ends. This CDR3 contains 11 residues. Germline CDR1 and CDR2: DFQATT and SNEGSKA (reference sequence). Here the CDR3 reads CSPYREPEAFF. In DNA, the CDR3 is TGCAGTCCATACAGGGAACCTGAAGCTTTCTTT.

The chain links TRBV28 to TRBJ2-1; D may be TRBD1 (6 bases). Germline CDR1 reads MDHEN; CDR2 reads SYDVKM. The CDR3 length is 15 residues. With 10 bases removed from V and 7 bases from J, the gap between germline ends came to 23 bases. CDR3 in DNA: TGTGCCACCCGGGACATGTCAACTTCGGCGAATGAGCAGTTCTTC. Amino acids: CATRDMSTSANEQFF.

This chain uses TRBV7-2 with TRBJ1-2, with D perhaps TRBD1 (5 bases). The CDR3 covers 14 residues. Germline V gives CDR1 SGHTA, CDR2 FQGNSA. With 0 bases removed from V and 8 bases from J, the gap between germline ends came to 13 bases. CDR3 in DNA: TGTGCCAGCAGCTTAGCAGGGGCAGGGAGAGGCTACACCTTC. Residues: CASSLAGAGRGYTF.

The chain is built from TRBV7-9 and TRBJ1-6; the D is unclear. CDR1 is SEHNR and CDR2 is FQNEAQ in the germline V gene (reference sequence). V shed 5 bases and J shed 10 bases, with 9 bases lying between them. This CDR3 is built from 12 residues. CDR3: CASSRTGSPLHF. In DNA, the CDR3 is TGTGCCAGCAGCCGGACTGGCTCACCCCTCCACTTT.

The genes are TRBV27 and TRBJ1-1; D is uncertain. This CDR3 is built from 14 residues. The germline V and J ends were trimmed by 5 bases and 1 base, with 11 bases remaining between them. Germline values: CDR1 MNHEY, CDR2 SMNVEV (reference sequence). Written as DNA, the CDR3 is TGTGCCAGCAGTAAACGCCCACCGAACACTGAAGCTTTCTTT. Translation: CASSKRPPNTEAFF.

This clone was observed once. The J gene is TRBJ1-1, the V gene TRBV7-9; D gene unclear. This CDR3 region has 10 residues. CDR1 is SEHNR and CDR2 is FQNEAQ in the germline V gene (reference sequence). The CDR3 DNA sequence: TGTGCTGGCGGTGACACTGAAGCTTTCTTT. As protein: CAGGDTEAFF.

This clone was observed a single time. This chain connects TRBV7-6 to TRBJ1-4, with TRBD1 as a possible D gene (6 bases). The CDR3 has 15 residues. V was clipped by 1 base and J by 7 bases, with 13 bases between them. CDR1 and CDR2 from the germline V gene are SGHVS and FNYEAQ. CDR3 protein: CASSLGEGGREKLFF. For the CDR3, the DNA is TGTGCCAGCAGCTTAGGAGAGGGGGGGCGTGAAAAACTGTTTTTT.

This chain links TRBV2 with TRBJ1-2; 11 bases fit TRBD1. In germline, CDR1 is SNHLY, CDR2 FYNNEI. V lost 6 bases, J lost 2 bases, and 2 bases stayed unmatched. CDR3 length: 14 residues. DNA for the CDR3: TGTGCCAGCAGGGGGACAGGGGGGAACTATGGCTACACCTTC. Residues: CASRGTGGNYGYTF. The complete variable domain, with remaining parts taken from reference TRBV2 and TRBJ1-2, reads EPEVTQTPSHQVTQMGQEVILRCVPISNHLYFYWYRQILGQKVEFLVSFYNNEISEKSEIFDDQFSVERPDGSNFTLKIRSTKLEDSAMYFCASRGTGGNYGYTFGSGTRLTVV.

This sequence joins TRBV19 and TRBJ1-2; maybe TRBD1 (6 bases). The CDR3 consists of 13 residues. Trimming left V 3 bases short and J 8 bases short, with 13 bases between. Germline CDR1 and CDR2: LNHDA and SQIVND (reference sequence). The CDR3 DNA reads as TGTGCCAGTAGTATGGACAGATGGGAGGGCTACACCTTC. Residues: CASSMDRWEGYTF.

The CDR3 DNA sequence: TGTGCCAGCAGCGGCCCAGGCACTGAAGCTTTCTTT. Residues: CASSGPGTEAFF. The rearrangement links TRBV11-3 to TRBJ1-1; D gene uncertain. Trimming cost V 5 bases and J 4 bases, with 8 bases left between them. CDR1 and CDR2 from the germline V gene are SGHNT and YENEEA. The CDR3 is 12 amino acids. The full variable domain, completed using reference TRBV11-3 and TRBJ1-1, is EAGVVQSPRYKIIEKKQPVAFWCNPISGHNTLYWYLQNLGQGPELLIRYENEEAVDDSQLPKDRFSAERLKGVDSTLKIQPAELGDSAVYLCASSGPGTEAFFGQGTRLTVV.

This chain joins TRBV10-1 and TRBJ1-1; unclear D gene. The ends were cut back, 0 bases at V and 3 bases at J, with 5 bases in the middle. The CDR3 runs to 13 residues. From germline, CDR1 is WNHNN and CDR2 SYGVQD (reference sequence). The DNA for the CDR3 is TGCGCCAGCAGTGAGTCTCGATACACTGAAGCTTTCTTT. It codes for CASSESRYTEAFF.

V is TRBV5-1 and J is TRBJ1-4, with a tentative D call TRBD1 (5 bases). The CDR3 spans 13 residues. Germline V CDR1 and CDR2: SGHRS, YFSETQ. With 3 bases removed from V and 5 bases from J, the gap between germline ends came to 8 bases. The CDR3 is CASSWNRNEKLFF. The CDR3 coding sequence is TGCGCCAGCAGCTGGAACAGGAATGAAAAACTGTTTTTT.

The CDR3 sequence is CASSLAWVGETNYGYTF. The CDR3, as DNA: TGCGCCAGCAGCTTGGCCTGGGTTGGAGAAACTAACTATGGCTACACCTTC. The chain has TRBV5-1 and TRBJ1-2; no clear D gene. This CDR3 comprises 17 residues. The germline gives CDR1 SGHRS, CDR2 YFSETQ. The germline V and J ends were trimmed by 0 bases and 0 bases, with 15 bases remaining between them.

The rearrangement uses TRBV6-5 and TRBJ2-2, with D tentatively TRBD1 or TRBD2 (5 bases each). V was shortened by 0 bases and J by 7 bases, with 15 bases between the two germline ends. Per germline, CDR1 MNHEY and CDR2 SVGAGI. The CDR3 loop spans 16 amino acids. CDR3 nucleotide sequence: TGTGCCAGCAGTTACTCTCTCCGGGGACGGGGCGGGGAGCTGTTTTTT. Translating gives CASSYSLRGRGGELFF.

This chain joins TRBV28 and TRBJ1-5, with D possibly matching TRBD1 (6 bases). The CDR3 contains 15 residues. Germline V gives CDR1 MDHEN, CDR2 SYDVKM. The V end was cut by 2 bases, the J end by 7 bases, with 15 bases between. Here the CDR3 reads CASSLEGGLGQPQHF. Here the CDR3 DNA reads TGTGCCAGCAGTTTAGAAGGGGGGCTCGGGCAGCCCCAGCATTTT.

V usage is TRBV10-3 and J usage is TRBJ2-1, with 9 positions matching TRBD2. This CDR3 comprises 15 residues. Germline-derived CDR1 and CDR2 are ENHRY and SYGVKD. Trimming cost V 10 bases and J 6 bases; bases outside gene matches: 13. CDR3 in DNA: TGTGCCACCCGTGGGGTAGCGGGGGTGGGCAATGAGCAGTTCTTC. Residues: CATRGVAGVGNEQFF.

CDR3 DNA sequence: TGTGCCAGCAGCGCGAGACAGGGCTTAGGGAATTCACCCCTCCACTTT. Residues: CASSARQGLGNSPLHF. This chain uses TRBV9 with TRBJ1-6; 7 positions match TRBD1. The CDR3 extends over 16 amino acids. With 3 bases clipped from V and 7 bases from J, the junction kept 10 bases outside the gene matches. Per germline, CDR1 SGDLS and CDR2 YYNGEE.